This TCR beta chain emerged from a study of blood T cell repertoires in COVID-19. Study details: Material from acute and convalescent COVID-19 was sourced from the United States, Italy and Spain. PBMCs, B-cell-depleted T cells, or T cells were the source of the cDNA or gDNA that made up the material.

Adults between roughly 18 and 95 years of age took part from 20 to 25 US areas. Participant-reported clinical history was the basis for cohort assignment. The germline CDR1 and CDR2 sequences are SGHTA and FQGTGA. The CDR3 spans 12 residues. The trim removed 0 bases at V and 11 bases at J, leaving 0 bases unmatched. Assay: immunoSEQ multiplex PCR; the TCRdb copy retains only in-frame clones and omits some. The table includes roughly 250,000 clones, more than 75% detected once. The rearrangement uses TRBV7-3 and TRBJ2-1; 8 bases align to TRBD2. This sequence originates from a woman in her thirties or forties with acute COVID-19. Sequenced input: PBMCs or T cells enriched from blood (not recorded which). CDR3: CASSLTSGKQFF. The CDR3 nucleotides are TGTGCCAGCAGCTTAACTAGCGGGAAGCAGTTCTTC. The variable domain in full, with the rest retrieved from reference TRBV7-3 and TRBJ2-1, is GAGVSQTPSNKVTEKGKYVELRCDPISGHTALYWYRQSLGQGPEFLIYFQGTGAADDSGLPNDRFFAVRPEGSVSTLKIQRTERGDSAVYLCASSLTSGKQFFGPGTRLTVL.